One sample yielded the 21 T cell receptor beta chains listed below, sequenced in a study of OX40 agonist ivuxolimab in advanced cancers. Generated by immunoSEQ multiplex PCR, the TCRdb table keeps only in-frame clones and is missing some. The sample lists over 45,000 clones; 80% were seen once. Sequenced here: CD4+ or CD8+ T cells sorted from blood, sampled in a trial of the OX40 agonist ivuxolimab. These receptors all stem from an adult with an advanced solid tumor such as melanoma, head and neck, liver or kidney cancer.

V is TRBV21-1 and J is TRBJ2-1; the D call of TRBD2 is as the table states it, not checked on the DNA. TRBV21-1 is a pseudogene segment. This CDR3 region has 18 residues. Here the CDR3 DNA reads TGTGCCAGCAGCAAAAGACCCCCGGCGGGAGGGCCCAAGGATGAGCAGTTCTTC. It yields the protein CASSKRPPAGGPKDEQFF.

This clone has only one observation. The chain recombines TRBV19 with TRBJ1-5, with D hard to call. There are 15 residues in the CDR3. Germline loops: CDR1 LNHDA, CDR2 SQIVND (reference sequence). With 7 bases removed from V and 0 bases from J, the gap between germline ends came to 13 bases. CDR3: CASITNTGSNQPQHF. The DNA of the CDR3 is TGTGCCAGTATCACAAATACGGGTAGCAATCAGCCCCAGCATTTT.

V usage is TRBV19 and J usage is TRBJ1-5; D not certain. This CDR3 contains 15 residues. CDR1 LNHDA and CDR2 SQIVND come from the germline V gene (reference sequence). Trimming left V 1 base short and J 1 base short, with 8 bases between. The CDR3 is CASSIVVVSNQPQHF. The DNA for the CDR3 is TGTGCCAGTAGTATAGTCGTAGTGAGCAATCAGCCCCAGCATTTT.

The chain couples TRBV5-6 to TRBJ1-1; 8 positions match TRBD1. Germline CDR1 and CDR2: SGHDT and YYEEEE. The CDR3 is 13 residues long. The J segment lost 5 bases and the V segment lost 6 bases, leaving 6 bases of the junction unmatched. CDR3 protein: CASTQTGGTEAFF. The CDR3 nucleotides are TGTGCCAGCACCCAAACAGGGGGAACTGAAGCTTTCTTT.

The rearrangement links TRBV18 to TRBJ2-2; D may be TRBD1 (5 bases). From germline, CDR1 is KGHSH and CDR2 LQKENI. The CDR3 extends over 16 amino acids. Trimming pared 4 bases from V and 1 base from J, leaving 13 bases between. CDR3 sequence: CASSRGAGVNTGELFF. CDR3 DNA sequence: TGTGCCAGCTCACGTGGGGCAGGCGTGAACACCGGGGAGCTGTTTTTT.

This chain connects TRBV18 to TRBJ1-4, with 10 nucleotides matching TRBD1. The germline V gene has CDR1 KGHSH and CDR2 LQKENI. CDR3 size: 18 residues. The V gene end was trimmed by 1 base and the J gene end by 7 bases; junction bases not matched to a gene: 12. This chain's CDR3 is CASSPRETTGQGVEKLFF. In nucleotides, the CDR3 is TGTGCCAGCTCACCACGGGAAACCACCGGACAGGGGGTTGAAAAACTGTTTTTT.

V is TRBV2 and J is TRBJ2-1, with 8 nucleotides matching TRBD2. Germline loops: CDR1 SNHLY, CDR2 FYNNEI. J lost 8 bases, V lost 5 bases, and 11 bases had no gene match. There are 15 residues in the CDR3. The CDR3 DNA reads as TGTGCCAGCAGTTATCAAGCGGGAGCGGCCTATGAGCAGTTCTTC. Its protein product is CASSYQAGAAYEQFF.

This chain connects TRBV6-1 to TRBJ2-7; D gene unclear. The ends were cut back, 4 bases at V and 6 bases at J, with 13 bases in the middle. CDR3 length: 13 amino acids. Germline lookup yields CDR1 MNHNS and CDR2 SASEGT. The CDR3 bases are TGTGCCAGCAGTGGGGTATTTTGGGGCGAGCAGTACTTC. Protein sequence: CASSGVFWGEQYF.

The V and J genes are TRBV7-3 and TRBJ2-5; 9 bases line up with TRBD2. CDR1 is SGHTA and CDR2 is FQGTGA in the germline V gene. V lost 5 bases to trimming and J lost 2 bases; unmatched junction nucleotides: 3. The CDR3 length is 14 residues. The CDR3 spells CASSLAGRQETQYF. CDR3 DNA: TGTGCCAGCAGCCTAGCGGGACGGCAAGAGACCCAGTACTTC.

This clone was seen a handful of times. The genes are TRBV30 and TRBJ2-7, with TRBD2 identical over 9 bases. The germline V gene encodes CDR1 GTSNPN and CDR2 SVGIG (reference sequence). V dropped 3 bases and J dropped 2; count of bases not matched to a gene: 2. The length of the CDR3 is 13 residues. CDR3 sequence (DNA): TGTGCCTGGAGAAGGACTAGCGCCTACGAGCAGTACTTC. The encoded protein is CAWRRTSAYEQYF.

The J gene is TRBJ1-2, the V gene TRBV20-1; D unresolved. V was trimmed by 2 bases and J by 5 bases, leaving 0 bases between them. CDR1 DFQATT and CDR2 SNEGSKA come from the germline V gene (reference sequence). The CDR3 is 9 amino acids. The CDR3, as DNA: TGCAGTGCTAGATATGGCTACACCTTC. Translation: CSARYGYTF.

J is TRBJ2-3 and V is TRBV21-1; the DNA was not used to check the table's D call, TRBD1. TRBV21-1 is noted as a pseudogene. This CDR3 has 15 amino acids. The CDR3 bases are TGTGCCAGCAGAGGGGACAGGGACGCCACAGATACGCAGTATTTT. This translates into CASRGDRDATDTQYF.

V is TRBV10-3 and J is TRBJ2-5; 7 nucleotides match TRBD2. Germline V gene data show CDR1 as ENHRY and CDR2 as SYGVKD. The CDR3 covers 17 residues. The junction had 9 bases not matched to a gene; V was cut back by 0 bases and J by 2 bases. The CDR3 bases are TGTGCCATCAGTGAGTCGGGGAGGGGATCGGGACAAGAGACCCAGTACTTC. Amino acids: CAISESGRGSGQETQYF.

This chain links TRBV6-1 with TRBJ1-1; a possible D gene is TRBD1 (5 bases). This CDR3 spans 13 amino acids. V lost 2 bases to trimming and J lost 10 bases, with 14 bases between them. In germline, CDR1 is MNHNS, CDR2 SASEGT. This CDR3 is CASSEYGPTGAFF. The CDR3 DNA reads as TGTGCCAGCAGTGAATACGGTCCCACAGGAGCTTTCTTT.

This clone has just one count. The CDR3 region is CASSRVANEKLFF. The CDR3, as DNA: TGTGCCAGCAGCCGGGTGGCTAATGAAAAACTGTTTTTT. The chain carries TRBV7-6 and TRBJ1-4; D is ambiguous. The V and J ends lost 5 bases and 3 bases respectively, with 7 bases between them. CDR3 length equals 13 residues. CDR1 SGHVS and CDR2 FNYEAQ come from the germline V gene. Full variable domain (missing parts from reference TRBV7-6 and TRBJ1-4): GAGVSQSPRYKVTKRGQDVALRCDPISGHVSLYWYRQALGQGPEFLTYFNYEAQQDKSGLPNDRFSAERPEGSISTLTIQRTEQRDSAMYRCASSRVANEKLFFGSGTQLSVL.

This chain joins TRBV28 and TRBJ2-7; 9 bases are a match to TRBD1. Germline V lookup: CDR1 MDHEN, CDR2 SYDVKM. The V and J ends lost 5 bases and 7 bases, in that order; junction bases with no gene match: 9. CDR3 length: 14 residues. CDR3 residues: CASSNRDRVKEQYF. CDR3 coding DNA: TGTGCCAGCAGTAACCGGGACAGGGTGAAGGAGCAGTACTTC.

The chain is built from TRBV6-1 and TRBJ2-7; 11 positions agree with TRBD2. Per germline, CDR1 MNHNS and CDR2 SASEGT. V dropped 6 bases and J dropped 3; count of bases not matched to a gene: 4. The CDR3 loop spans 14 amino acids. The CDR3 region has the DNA TGTGCCAGCAGATTGACTAGCGGGAACTACGAGCAGTACTTC. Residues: CASRLTSGNYEQYF.

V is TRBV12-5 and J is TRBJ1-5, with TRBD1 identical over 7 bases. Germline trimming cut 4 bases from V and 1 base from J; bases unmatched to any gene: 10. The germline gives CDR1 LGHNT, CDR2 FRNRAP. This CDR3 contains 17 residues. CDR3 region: CASGSFTQGVSNQPQHF. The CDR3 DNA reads TGTGCTAGTGGTTCATTTACGCAGGGGGTAAGCAATCAGCCCCAGCATTTT.

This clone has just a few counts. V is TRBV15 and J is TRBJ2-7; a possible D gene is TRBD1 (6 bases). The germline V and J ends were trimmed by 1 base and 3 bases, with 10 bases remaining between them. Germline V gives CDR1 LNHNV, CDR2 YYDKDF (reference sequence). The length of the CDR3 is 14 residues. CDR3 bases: TGTGCCACCAGCAGAGGACAGGTTTTCTACGAGCAGTACTTC. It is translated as CATSRGQVFYEQYF.

CDR3 loop: CASSYDKGTYGYTF. CDR3 sequence (DNA): TGTGCCAGCAGTTACGATAAGGGGACCTATGGCTACACCTTC. V and J are TRBV6-5 and TRBJ1-2; a possible D gene is TRBD1 (5 bases). Germline values: CDR1 MNHEY, CDR2 SVGAGI. This CDR3 is 14 amino acids long. V was trimmed by 2 bases and J by 4 bases, leaving 11 bases between them.

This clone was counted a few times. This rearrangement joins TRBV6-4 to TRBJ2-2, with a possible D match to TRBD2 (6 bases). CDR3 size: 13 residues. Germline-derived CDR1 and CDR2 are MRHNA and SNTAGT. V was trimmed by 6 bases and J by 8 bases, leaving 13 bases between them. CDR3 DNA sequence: TGTGCCAGCAGGGGCCTAGCGTCAGGGGAGCTGTTTTTT. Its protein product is CASRGLASGELFF.